The source of this TCR beta chain is a study of regulatory T cells in long-lasting Graves disease. Time point denoted: persistent/refractory GD, antithyroid drugs over 5 years with positive TRAb. PBMC RNA was the source of the TCR library. This clonotype was found a few times. Building the TCR beta libraries relied on iRepertoire HTBI primers, and CDR3 regions underwent Arm-PCR. From the multiplex PCR reads, TCRdb called clonotypes with MiXCR, one entry per CDR3 protein. The table has about 470,000 distinct CDR3 sequences, roughly 21% seen once. The clonotype was recovered from a female donor with Graves disease. The material sequenced was peripheral blood mononuclear cells (PBMCs), taken when the disease was refractory, from a patient treated with antithyroid drugs.

CDR3 protein: CASSSTDRASNYEQYF. The CDR3 region has the DNA TGTGCCAGCAGCTCAACCGACAGGGCCTCCAACTACGAGCAGTACTTC. This chain uses TRBV9 with TRBJ2-7, with 7 positions matching TRBD1. This CDR3 is 16 amino acids long. V lost 4 bases to trimming and J lost 3 bases; unmatched junction nucleotides: 13. Per germline, CDR1 SGDLS and CDR2 YYNGEE. The full variable domain, its missing parts supplied by reference TRBV9 and TRBJ2-7, is DSGVTQTPKHLITATGQRVTLRCSPRSGDLSVYWYQQSLDQGLQFLIQYYNGEERAKGNILERFSAQQFPDLHSELNLSSLELGDSALYFCASSSTDRASNYEQYFGPGTRLTVT.